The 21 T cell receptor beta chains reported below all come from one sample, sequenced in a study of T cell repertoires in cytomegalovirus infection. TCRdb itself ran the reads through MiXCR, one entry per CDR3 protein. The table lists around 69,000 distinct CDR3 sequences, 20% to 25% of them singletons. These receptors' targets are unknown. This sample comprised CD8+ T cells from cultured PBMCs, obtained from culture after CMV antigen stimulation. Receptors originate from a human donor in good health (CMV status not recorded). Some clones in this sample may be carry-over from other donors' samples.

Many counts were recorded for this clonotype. The CDR3 sequence: CASSSYRGQGYGYTF. In DNA form, the CDR3 reads TGTGCCAGCAGCTCTTACAGGGGGCAAGGCTATGGCTACACCTTC. The gene calls are TRBV7-8 and TRBJ1-2; 9 bases match TRBD1. After removal of 4 bases from V and 4 bases from J, the junction contained 7 bases not matched to a gene. The germline gives CDR1 SGHVS, CDR2 FQNEAQ. This CDR3 contains 15 residues. Looking up the rest from reference TRBV7-8 and TRBJ1-2 gives the full variable domain: GAGVSQSPRYKVAKRGQDVALRCDPISGHVSLFWYQQALGQGPEFLTYFQNEAQLDKSGLPSDRFFAERPEGSVSTLKIQRTQQEDSAVYLCASSSYRGQGYGYTFGSGTRLTVV.

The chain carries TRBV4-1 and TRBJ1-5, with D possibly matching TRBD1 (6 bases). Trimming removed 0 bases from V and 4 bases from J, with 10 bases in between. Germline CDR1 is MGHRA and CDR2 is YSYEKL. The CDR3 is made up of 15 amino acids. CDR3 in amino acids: CASSQDRGFNQPQHF. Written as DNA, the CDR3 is TGCGCCAGCAGCCAAGATAGGGGGTTTAATCAGCCCCAGCATTTT.

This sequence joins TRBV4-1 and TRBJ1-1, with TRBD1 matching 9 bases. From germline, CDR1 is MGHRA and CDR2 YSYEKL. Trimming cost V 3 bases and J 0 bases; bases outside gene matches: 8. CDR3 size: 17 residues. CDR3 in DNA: TGCGCCAGCAGCCAGCCTGGGACAGGGCCTCTGAACACTGAAGCTTTCTTT. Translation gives CASSQPGTGPLNTEAFF.

The CDR3 is CASSFRESGKNTEAFF. CDR3 nucleotide sequence: TGTGCCAGCAGCTTCCGTGAATCAGGGAAAAACACTGAAGCTTTCTTT. The chain couples TRBV7-9 to TRBJ1-1; weak D call: TRBD1 (5 bases). Germline CDR1 is SEHNR and CDR2 is FQNEAQ (reference sequence). Trimming took off 3 bases at V and 2 bases at J, with 16 bases between the two ends. This CDR3 spans 16 amino acids. Drawing the rest from reference TRBV7-9 and TRBJ1-1, the complete variable domain is DTGVSQNPRHKITKRGQNVTFRCDPISEHNRLYWYRQTLGQGPEFLTYFQNEAQLEKSRLLSDRFSAERPKGSFSTLEIQRTEQGDSAMYLCASSFRESGKNTEAFFGQGTRLTVV.

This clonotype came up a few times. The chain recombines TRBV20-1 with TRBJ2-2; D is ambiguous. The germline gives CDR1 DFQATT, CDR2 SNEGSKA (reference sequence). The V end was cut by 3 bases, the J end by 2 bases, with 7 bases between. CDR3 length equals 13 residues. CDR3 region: CSASSLNTGELFF. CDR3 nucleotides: TGCAGTGCTAGTTCCCTAAACACCGGGGAGCTGTTTTTT.

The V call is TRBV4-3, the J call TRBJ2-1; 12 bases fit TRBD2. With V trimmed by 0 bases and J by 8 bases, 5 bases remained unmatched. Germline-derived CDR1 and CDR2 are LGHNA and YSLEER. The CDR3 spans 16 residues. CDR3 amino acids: CASSQELAGGRDEQFF. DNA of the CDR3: TGCGCCAGCAGCCAAGAACTAGCGGGGGGCCGGGATGAGCAGTTCTTC.

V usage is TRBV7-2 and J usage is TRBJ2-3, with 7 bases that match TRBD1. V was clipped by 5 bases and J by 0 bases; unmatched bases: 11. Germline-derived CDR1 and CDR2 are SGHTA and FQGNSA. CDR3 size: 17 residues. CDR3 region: CASSQTGLDRSTDTQYF. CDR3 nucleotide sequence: TGTGCCAGCAGCCAAACAGGTTTGGACAGGAGCACAGATACGCAGTATTTT.

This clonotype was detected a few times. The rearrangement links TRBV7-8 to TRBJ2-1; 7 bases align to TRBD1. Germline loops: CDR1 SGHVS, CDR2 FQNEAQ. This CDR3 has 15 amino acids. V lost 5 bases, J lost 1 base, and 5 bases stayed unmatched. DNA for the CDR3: TGTGCCAGCAGCAACAGGGGAAGTTCCTACAATGAGCAGTTCTTC. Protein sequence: CASSNRGSSYNEQFF.

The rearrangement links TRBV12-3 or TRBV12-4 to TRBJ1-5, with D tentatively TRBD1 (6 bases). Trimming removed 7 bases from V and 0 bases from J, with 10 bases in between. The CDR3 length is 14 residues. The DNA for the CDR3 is TGTGCCAGCACTAAACAGGGTAGCAATCAGCCCCAGCATTTT. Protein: CASTKQGSNQPQHF.

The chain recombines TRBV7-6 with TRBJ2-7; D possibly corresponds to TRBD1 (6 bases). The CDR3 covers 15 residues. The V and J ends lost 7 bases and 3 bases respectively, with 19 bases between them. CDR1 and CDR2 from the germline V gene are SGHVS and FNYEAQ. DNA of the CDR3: TGTGCCAGCACCCCCCGGCCGCAGGGGTACTACGAGCAGTACTTC. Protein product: CASTPRPQGYYEQYF.

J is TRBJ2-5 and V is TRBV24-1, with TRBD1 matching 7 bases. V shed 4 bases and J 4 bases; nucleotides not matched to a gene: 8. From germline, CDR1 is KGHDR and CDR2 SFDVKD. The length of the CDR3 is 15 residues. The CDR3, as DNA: TGTGCCACCAGTGAACAAGGGGGCAGGGGAGAGACCCAGTACTTC. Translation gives CATSEQGGRGETQYF.

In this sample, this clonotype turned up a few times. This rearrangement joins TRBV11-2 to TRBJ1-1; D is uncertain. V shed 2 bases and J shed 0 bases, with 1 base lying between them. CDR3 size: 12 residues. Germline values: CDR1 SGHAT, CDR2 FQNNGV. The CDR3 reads CASSLMNTEAFF. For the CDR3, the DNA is TGTGCCAGCAGCTTAATGAACACTGAAGCTTTCTTT.

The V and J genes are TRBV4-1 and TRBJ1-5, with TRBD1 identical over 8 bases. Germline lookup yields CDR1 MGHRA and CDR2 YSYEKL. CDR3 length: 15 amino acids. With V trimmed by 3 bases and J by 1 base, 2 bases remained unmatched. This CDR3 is CASSQRQGSNQPQHF. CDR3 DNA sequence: TGCGCCAGCAGCCAGAGACAGGGGAGCAATCAGCCCCAGCATTTT.

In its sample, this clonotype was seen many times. The DNA for the CDR3 is TGTGCCAGCAGTTTTGGGGGCGCCGGGTACACTGAAGCTTTCTTT. Translation: CASSFGGAGYTEAFF. This chain uses TRBV12-3 or TRBV12-4 with TRBJ1-1, with D perhaps TRBD1 (6 bases). V was clipped by 3 bases and J by 3 bases, with 14 bases between them. The CDR3 spans 15 residues.

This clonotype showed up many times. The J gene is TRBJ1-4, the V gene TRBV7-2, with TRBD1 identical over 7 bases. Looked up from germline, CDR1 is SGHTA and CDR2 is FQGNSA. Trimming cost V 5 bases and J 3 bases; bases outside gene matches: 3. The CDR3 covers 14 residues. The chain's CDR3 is CASSPGQPNEKLFF. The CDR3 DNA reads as TGTGCCAGCAGCCCGGGACAGCCTAATGAAAAACTGTTTTTT.

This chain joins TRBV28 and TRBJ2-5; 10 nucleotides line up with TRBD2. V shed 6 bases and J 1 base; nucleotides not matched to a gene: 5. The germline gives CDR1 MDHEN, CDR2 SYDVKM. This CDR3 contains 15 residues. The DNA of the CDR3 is TGTGCCAGCAGCCGCCTAGCGGGGGCCCAAGAGACCCAGTACTTC. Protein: CASSRLAGAQETQYF.

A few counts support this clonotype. CDR3 sequence reads: CASSDSLNSGNTIYF. In DNA, the CDR3 is TGTGCCAGCAGTGATTCACTGAACTCTGGAAACACCATATATTTT. This chain joins TRBV2 and TRBJ1-3; D not resolved. Germline-derived CDR1 and CDR2 are SNHLY and FYNNEI. V shed 3 bases and J shed 0 bases, with 9 bases lying between them. The CDR3 consists of 15 residues.

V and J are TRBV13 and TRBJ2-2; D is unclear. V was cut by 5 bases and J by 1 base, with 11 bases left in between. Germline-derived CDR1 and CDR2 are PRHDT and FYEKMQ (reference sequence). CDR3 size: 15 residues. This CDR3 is CASSTRDRNTGELFF. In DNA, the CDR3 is TGTGCCAGCAGCACCCGAGACCGGAACACCGGGGAGCTGTTTTTT.

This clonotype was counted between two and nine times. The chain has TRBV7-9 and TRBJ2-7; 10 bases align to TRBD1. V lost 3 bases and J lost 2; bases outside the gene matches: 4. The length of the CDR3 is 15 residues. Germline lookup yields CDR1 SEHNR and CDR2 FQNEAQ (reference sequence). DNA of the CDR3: TGTGCCAGCAGCTTCCCGGGACAGGGGACCTACGAGCAGTACTTC. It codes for CASSFPGQGTYEQYF.

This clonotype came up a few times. CDR3 region: CASSPEGYNSPLHF. In DNA, the CDR3 is TGTGCCAGCAGTCCGGAGGGGTATAATTCACCCCTCCACTTT. V gene TRBV6-2 or TRBV6-3 combines with J gene TRBJ1-6; a possible D gene is TRBD1 (5 bases). Germline V gene lookup returns CDR1 MNHEY and CDR2 SVGEGT. V was pared by 5 bases and J by 4 bases, with 9 bases between. This CDR3 spans 14 amino acids.

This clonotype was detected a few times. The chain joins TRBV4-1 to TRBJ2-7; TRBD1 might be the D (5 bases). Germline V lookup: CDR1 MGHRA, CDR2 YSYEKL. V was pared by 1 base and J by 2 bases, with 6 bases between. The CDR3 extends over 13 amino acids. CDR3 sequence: CASSQGTTYEQYF. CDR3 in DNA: TGCGCCAGCAGCCAAGGGACAACCTACGAGCAGTACTTC.